The 29 T cell receptor beta chains below come from one sample, sequenced in a study of beta chain features in type 1 diabetes. Every bit of the isolated RNA underwent reverse transcription, so sequencing read expressed TCRB transcripts. Measured with immunoSEQ multiplex PCR; TCRdb has only the in-frame clones, and not every one. This table holds a few hundred thousand clones, around 28% found once. Sample: naive CD4+ T cells from blood. Receptors were obtained from a man younger than 30 in good health.

The chain links TRBV7-9 to TRBJ2-7; D remains ambiguous. This CDR3 region has 11 residues. CDR1 SEHNR and CDR2 FQNEAQ come from the germline V gene (reference sequence). Trimming stripped 8 bases from V and 7 bases from J, with 12 bases between. The CDR3 loop reads CASVIGREQYF. In nucleotides, the CDR3 is TGTGCCAGCGTAATTGGACGGGAGCAGTACTTC.

The V and J genes are TRBV19 and TRBJ2-7, with 9 bases matching TRBD1. The CDR3 loop spans 13 amino acids. Per the germline V gene, CDR1 is LNHDA and CDR2 is SQIVND (reference sequence). V gave up 5 bases and J gave up 5 bases; unmatched junction bases: 4. The CDR3 sequence is CASSRTGEDEQYF. Here the CDR3 DNA reads TGTGCCAGTAGTCGGACAGGGGAGGACGAGCAGTACTTC. Variable domain in full (rest from reference TRBV19 and TRBJ2-7): DGGITQSPKYLFRKEGQNVTLSCEQNLNHDAMYWYRQDPGQGLRLIYYSQIVNDFQKGDIAEGYSVSREKKESFPLTVTSAQKNPTAFYLCASSRTGEDEQYFGPGTRLTVT.

This clone was detected only a few times. An end of the junction does not agree with germline; a read error may underlie this. The rearrangement uses TRBV28 and TRBJ2-7; D gene ambiguous. The germline V gene has CDR1 MDHEN and CDR2 SYDVKM. CDR3 length: 11 residues. The DNA for the CDR3 is TGTGCCAGCGCCCAGGCACTGCGTGCGAACTTC. This translates into CASAQALRANF.

This clone came up a few times. The DNA of the CDR3 is TGTGCCAGCAGTTTCACCGGGACACGAAGCTACGAGCAGTACTTC. Translated: CASSFTGTRSYEQYF. The chain employs TRBV2 and TRBJ2-7; D perhaps matches TRBD1 (6 bases). V lost 5 bases, J lost 3 bases, and 17 bases lay in between. From germline, CDR1 is SNHLY and CDR2 FYNNEI. CDR3 length: 15 amino acids.

The table lists this clone with a few counts. The chain combines TRBV28 with TRBJ2-3, with D unresolved. The germline V gene has CDR1 MDHEN and CDR2 SYDVKM. The CDR3 has 14 residues. The germline V and J ends were trimmed by 2 bases and 1 base, with 7 bases remaining between them. DNA of the CDR3: TGTGCCAGCAGTTTAAGGATCCGCACAGATACGCAGTATTTT. This gives the protein CASSLRIRTDTQYF.

The chain links TRBV16 to TRBJ2-1; the D gene is possibly TRBD1 (5 bases). The CDR3 extends over 14 amino acids. Trimming took 1 base from V and 3 from J, leaving 7 bases between them. The germline V gene has CDR1 KGHSY and CDR2 FQNENV. Here the CDR3 DNA reads TGTGCCAGCAGCCAATACGACAGCTACAATGAGCAGTTCTTC. This codes for CASSQYDSYNEQFF.

The rearrangement links TRBV5-1 to TRBJ2-3; 9 bases line up with TRBD2. The CDR3 extends over 15 amino acids. V trimming: 1 base; J trimming: 5 bases; junction bases outside the gene matches: 5. CDR1 is SGHRS and CDR2 is YFSETQ in the germline V gene. The CDR3 bases are TGCGCCAGCAGCTTGTTAGCGGGAGAGGTAGATACGCAGTATTTT. Translating gives CASSLLAGEVDTQYF.

In its sample, this clone was seen a few times. The chain carries TRBV18 and TRBJ2-1; D is undetermined. Trimming removed 4 bases at V and 2 bases at J, with 6 bases between. The CDR3 covers 13 residues. The V gene's germline CDR1 is KGHSH and CDR2 LQKENI. Written as DNA, the CDR3 is TGTGCCAGCTCACTGGAAACCTACAATGAGCAGTTCTTC. Translated, it gives CASSLETYNEQFF.

There are a few counts of this clone. This chain connects TRBV20-1 to TRBJ1-2; D possibly corresponds to TRBD1 (6 bases). Germline V CDR1 and CDR2: DFQATT, SNEGSKA (reference sequence). This CDR3 comprises 11 residues. V was trimmed by 6 bases and J by 6 bases, leaving 11 bases between them. CDR3 residues: CSARNRDGYTF. The DNA for the CDR3 is TGCAGTGCGAGGAACAGGGATGGCTACACCTTC.

The chain is built from TRBV14 and TRBJ1-2; no clear D gene. The CDR3 extends over 13 amino acids. Between the trimmed V and J ends, which lost 0 bases and 4 bases, there was a span of 6 bases. The germline CDR1 and CDR2 sequences are SGHDN and FVKESK. As DNA, the CDR3 is TGTGCCAGCAGCCAAGAAAAGGCCTATGGCTACACCTTC. Translation: CASSQEKAYGYTF.

This CDR3 reads CATKWGVGQSYEQYF. The CDR3 DNA reads as TGCGCCACCAAATGGGGTGTAGGACAGTCCTACGAGCAGTACTTC. V gene TRBV4-1 combines with J gene TRBJ2-7, with D tentatively TRBD1 (6 bases). CDR1 is MGHRA and CDR2 is YSYEKL in the germline V gene. This CDR3 is built from 15 residues. Trimming shortened V by 10 bases and J by 1 base, and 20 bases separated the two germline ends.

A remark on this clone: The junction differs from germline at one of its ends, possibly a read error. The CDR3 bases are TGTGCCAGCAGATTAGGAGGGAACCCCGGGGAGCTGTTTTTT. Encoded protein: CASRLGGNPGELFF. This rearrangement joins TRBV6-1 to TRBJ2-2; possibly TRBD2 for D (6 bases). In germline, CDR1 is MNHNS, CDR2 SASEGT. The CDR3 spans 14 residues.

This sequence joins TRBV28 and TRBJ1-5; D might be TRBD1 (5 bases). Germline CDR1 is MDHEN and CDR2 is SYDVKM. V dropped 10 bases and J dropped 8 bases, with 18 bases sitting between them. CDR3 length: 13 residues. The DNA of the CDR3 is TGTGCCACTTCGGTCAGGGTGTTGGAGCCCCAGCATTTT. It encodes CATSVRVLEPQHF. Full variable domain (rest looked up from reference TRBV28 and TRBJ1-5): DVKVTQSSRYLVKRTGEKVFLECVQDMDHENMFWYRQDPGLGLRLIYFSYDVKMKEKGDIPEGYSVSREKKERFSLILESASTNQTSMYLCATSVRVLEPQHFGDGTRLSIL.

The rearrangement joins TRBV30 to TRBJ1-2; tentative D call: TRBD1 (5 bases). CDR3 length equals 13 residues. V lost 0 bases, J lost 1 base, and 6 bases lay in between. CDR1 and CDR2 from the germline V gene are GTSNPN and SVGIG (reference sequence). The CDR3, as DNA: TGTGCCTGGAGTGTAGGGGTTAACTATGGCTACACCTTC. Amino acid sequence: CAWSVGVNYGYTF.

This chain connects TRBV30 to TRBJ2-7; possibly TRBD1 for D (6 bases). The CDR3 spans 13 residues. Germline CDR1 and CDR2: GTSNPN and SVGIG (reference sequence). Trimming took 2 bases from V and 2 from J, leaving 10 bases between them. CDR3: CAWSRGNAYEQYF. The CDR3 DNA is TGTGCCTGGAGTAGGGGGAATGCCTACGAGCAGTACTTC.

The chain employs TRBV5-6 and TRBJ1-5; possible D gene TRBD1, 6 bases. The CDR3 totals 16 residues. Trimming shortened V by 3 bases and J by 2 bases, and 15 bases separated the two germline ends. CDR1 is SGHDT, CDR2 YYEEEE, per germline. CDR3 coding DNA: TGTGCCAGCAGCTCGAGGGCAGGGGTAGGCAATCAGCCCCAGCATTTT. It codes for CASSSRAGVGNQPQHF.

V usage is TRBV20-1 and J usage is TRBJ2-5, with 7 bases identical to TRBD2. The CDR3 spans 11 residues. Germline V gene lookup returns CDR1 DFQATT and CDR2 SNEGSKA (reference sequence). The CDR3 coding sequence is TGCGGGCCCTGGGAGGGGGAGACCCAGTACTTC. Translation: CGPWEGETQYF.

The DNA of the CDR3 is TGTGCCAGCAGCTTAGACTCGGGGCTCCAGGGCGAGCAGTACTTC. Residues: CASSLDSGLQGEQYF. The chain is built from TRBV11-1 and TRBJ2-7; D assignment may be TRBD1 or TRBD2 (5 bases each). The length of the CDR3 is 15 residues. Germline V gene sequence: CDR1 SGHAT, CDR2 FQDESV (reference sequence). V was pared by 1 base and J by 6 bases, with 16 bases between.

The chain has TRBV5-1 and TRBJ2-3, with 12 bases fitting TRBD1. V shed 4 bases, J shed 6 bases, and the junction held 3 bases outside the gene matches. CDR3 length: 14 residues. CDR1 SGHRS and CDR2 YFSETQ come from the germline V gene. This CDR3 is CASSRGQGADTQYF. CDR3 DNA: TGCGCCAGCAGCCGGGGACAGGGGGCGGATACGCAGTATTTT.

In its sample, this clone was seen a few times. The same CDR3 is also encoded by other DNA sequences in this sample. The genes are TRBV19 and TRBJ2-7, with D unclear. CDR1 and CDR2 from the germline V gene are LNHDA and SQIVND (reference sequence). The ends were cut back, 0 bases at V and 3 bases at J, with 6 bases in the middle. CDR3 length: 13 residues. CDR3 DNA: TGTGCCAGTAGTATAGAAAGATTCTACGAGCAGTACTTC. Translation gives CASSIERFYEQYF.

In this sample, this clone turned up a few times. Other nucleotide sequences in the sample specify the same CDR3. V is TRBV27 and J is TRBJ2-4, with D uncertain. The CDR3 sequence is 11 residues long. Germline V gene data show CDR1 as MNHEY and CDR2 as SMNVEV (reference sequence). Trimming took 2 bases from V and 4 from J, leaving 0 bases between them. CDR3 nucleotides: TGTGCCAGCAGTTTAAAAAACATTCAGTACTTC. Its translation is CASSLKNIQYF.

This clone was observed a few times. The chain recombines TRBV5-1 with TRBJ2-2; D call uncertain. The CDR3 spans 14 residues. Germline V CDR1 and CDR2: SGHRS, YFSETQ. V shed 2 bases and J shed 4 bases, with 9 bases lying between them. In nucleotides, the CDR3 is TGCGCCAGCAGCTTATTTGGTTTCACCGGGGAGCTGTTTTTT. Its protein product is CASSLFGFTGELFF. Full variable domain (rest looked up from reference TRBV5-1 and TRBJ2-2): KAGVTQTPRYLIKTRGQQVTLSCSPISGHRSVSWYQQTPGQGLQFLFEYFSETQRNKGNFPGRFSGRQFSNSRSEMNVSTLELGDSALYLCASSLFGFTGELFFGEGSRLTVL.

V is TRBV6-1 and J is TRBJ1-5; 7 nucleotides line up with TRBD1. The CDR3 extends over 13 amino acids. Trimming took 6 bases from V and 9 from J; bases not matched to a gene: 8. Germline CDR1 reads MNHNS; CDR2 reads SASEGT. CDR3 in amino acids: CASRGQPERPQHF. Written as DNA, the CDR3 is TGTGCCAGCAGGGGACAGCCAGAACGGCCCCAGCATTTT.

V gene TRBV5-4 combines with J gene TRBJ1-1, with D possibly matching TRBD1 (5 bases). Trimming pared 1 base from V and 5 bases from J, leaving 15 bases between. Germline assignment: CDR1 SGHNT and CDR2 YYREEE (reference sequence). The CDR3 contains 15 residues. Here the CDR3 DNA reads TGTGCCAGCAGCTTGCCAGGGCGTGTCGGGACTGAAGCTTTCTTT. Residues: CASSLPGRVGTEAFF.

This rearrangement joins TRBV28 to TRBJ1-1, with unresolved D. Looked up from germline, CDR1 is MDHEN and CDR2 is SYDVKM. Trimming left V 3 bases short and J 9 bases short, with 14 bases between. The CDR3 runs 13 residues. In DNA, the CDR3 is TGTGCCAGCAGTTTGGGAAGAGGCCTTCAAGCTTTCTTT. Its translation: CASSLGRGLQAFF.

J is TRBJ2-7 and V is TRBV10-3; D perhaps matches TRBD2 (6 bases). Germline CDR1 is ENHRY and CDR2 is SYGVKD. The CDR3 is 14 amino acids. Trimming took 4 bases from V and 6 from J, leaving 16 bases between them. The CDR3 DNA sequence: TGTGCCATCAGTGTGCTGGAGGGGATAGGCGAGCAGTACTTC. Translation gives CAISVLEGIGEQYF.

This clone has just a few counts. This rearrangement joins TRBV9 to TRBJ2-7; D is unclear. The V end was cut by 0 bases, the J end by 2 bases, with 9 bases between. Germline CDR1 SGDLS, CDR2 YYNGEE. This CDR3 spans 14 amino acids. CDR3 residues: CASSVEPKTYEQYF. The CDR3, as DNA: TGTGCCAGCAGCGTAGAGCCGAAAACCTACGAGCAGTACTTC.

The CDR3 DNA reads TGTGCCAGCAGCTGGTCAGGGGACTCCTACGAGCAGTACTTC. Its translation: CASSWSGDSYEQYF. J is TRBJ2-7 and V is TRBV25-1, with D tentatively TRBD1 (6 bases). Trimming took off 6 bases at V and 0 bases at J, with 12 bases between the two ends. CDR3 length: 14 amino acids. Germline V gene lookup returns CDR1 MGHDK and CDR2 SYGVNS.

The chain couples TRBV6-5 to TRBJ2-2, with 12 bases matching TRBD1. V shed 6 bases, J shed 5 bases, and the junction held 4 bases outside the gene matches. Germline-derived CDR1 and CDR2 are MNHEY and SVGAGI. The CDR3 totals 15 residues. The CDR3 loop reads CASRAGQGATGELFF. DNA for the CDR3: TGTGCCAGCAGGGCGGGACAGGGGGCAACCGGGGAGCTGTTTTTT.